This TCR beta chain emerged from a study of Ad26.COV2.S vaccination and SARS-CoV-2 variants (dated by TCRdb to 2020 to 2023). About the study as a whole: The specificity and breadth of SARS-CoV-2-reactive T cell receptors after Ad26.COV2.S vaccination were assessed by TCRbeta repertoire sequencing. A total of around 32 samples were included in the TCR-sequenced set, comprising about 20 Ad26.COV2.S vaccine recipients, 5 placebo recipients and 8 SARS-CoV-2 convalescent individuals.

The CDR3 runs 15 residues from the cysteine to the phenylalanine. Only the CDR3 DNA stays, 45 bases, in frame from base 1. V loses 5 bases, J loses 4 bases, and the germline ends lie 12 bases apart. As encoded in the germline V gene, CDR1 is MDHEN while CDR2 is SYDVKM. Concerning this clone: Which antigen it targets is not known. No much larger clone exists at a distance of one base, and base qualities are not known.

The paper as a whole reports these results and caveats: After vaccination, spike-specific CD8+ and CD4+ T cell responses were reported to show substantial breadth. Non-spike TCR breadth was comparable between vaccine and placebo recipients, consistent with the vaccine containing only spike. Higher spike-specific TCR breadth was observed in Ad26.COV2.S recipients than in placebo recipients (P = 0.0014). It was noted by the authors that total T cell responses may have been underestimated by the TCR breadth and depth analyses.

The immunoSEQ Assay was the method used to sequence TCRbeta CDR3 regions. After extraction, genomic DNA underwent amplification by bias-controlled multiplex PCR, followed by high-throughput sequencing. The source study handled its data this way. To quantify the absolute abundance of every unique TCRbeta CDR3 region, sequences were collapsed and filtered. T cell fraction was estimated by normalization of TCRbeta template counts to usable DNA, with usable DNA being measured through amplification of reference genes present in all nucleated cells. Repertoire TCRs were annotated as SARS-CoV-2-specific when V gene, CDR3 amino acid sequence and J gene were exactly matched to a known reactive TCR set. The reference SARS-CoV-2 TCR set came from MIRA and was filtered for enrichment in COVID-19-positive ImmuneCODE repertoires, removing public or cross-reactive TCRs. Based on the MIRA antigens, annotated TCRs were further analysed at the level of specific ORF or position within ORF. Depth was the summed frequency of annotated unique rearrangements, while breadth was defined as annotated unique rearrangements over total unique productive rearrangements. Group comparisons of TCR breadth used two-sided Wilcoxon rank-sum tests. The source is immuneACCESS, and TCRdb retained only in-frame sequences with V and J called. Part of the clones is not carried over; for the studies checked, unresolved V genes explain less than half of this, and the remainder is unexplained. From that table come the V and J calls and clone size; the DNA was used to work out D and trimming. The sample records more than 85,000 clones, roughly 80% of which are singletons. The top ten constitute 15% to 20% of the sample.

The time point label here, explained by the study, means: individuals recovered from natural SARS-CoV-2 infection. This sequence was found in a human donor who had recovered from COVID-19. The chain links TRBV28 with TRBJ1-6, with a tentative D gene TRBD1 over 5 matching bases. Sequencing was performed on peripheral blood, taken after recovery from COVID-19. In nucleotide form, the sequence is TGTGCCAGCAGTACCCCCCAGGGTTATAATTCACCCCTCCACTTT. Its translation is CASSTPQGYNSPLHF.